This TCR beta chain is drawn from a study of blood T cells in healthy people across ages. About the research overall: Template switching retrieved approximately one barcoded beta molecule for each two T cells.

The ends were cut back, 3 bases at V and 0 bases at J, with 15 bases in the middle. This CDR3 has 17 amino acids. Germline loops: CDR1 LGHDT, CDR2 YNNKEL (reference sequence). Study-wide results and limits: Long-lived donors carried more naive CD4+ cells and greater diversity than aged donors. Reliance upon unsorted PBMCs precluded definitive naive versus antigen-experienced comparison. A roughly linear fall in TCR beta diversity per million T cells was seen with increasing age.

A second about 6 to 11 cycle PCR used barcoded and J-beta primers. TCRdb independently ran MiXCR on the 5' RACE reads; one entry per CDR3 protein. The sample includes 1,300,000 or so distinct CDR3 sequences, around 59% of them seen just once. In the case of this clonotype: The antigen remains unidentified.

The sequenced sample was blood. The chain links TRBV3-1 to TRBJ2-1; weak D call: TRBD1 (5 bases). This TCR was sampled from a man younger than 30 in good health. CDR3 in amino acids: CASSHDRRQSSYNEQFF. The CDR3 DNA reads as TGTGCCAGCAGCCATGATCGACGACAGAGCTCCTACAATGAGCAGTTCTTC.